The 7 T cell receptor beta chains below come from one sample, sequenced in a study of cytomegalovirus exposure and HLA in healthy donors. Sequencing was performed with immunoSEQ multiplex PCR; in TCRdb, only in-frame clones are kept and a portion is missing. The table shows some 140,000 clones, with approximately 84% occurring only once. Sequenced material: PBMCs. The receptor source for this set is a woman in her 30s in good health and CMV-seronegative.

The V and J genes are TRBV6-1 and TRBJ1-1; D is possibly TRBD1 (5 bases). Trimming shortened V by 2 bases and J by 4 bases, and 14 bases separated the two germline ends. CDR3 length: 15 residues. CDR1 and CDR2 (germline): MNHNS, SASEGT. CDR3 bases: TGTGCCAGCAGTGAAACCGTGGGGCGCGGCACTGAAGCTTTCTTT. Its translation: CASSETVGRGTEAFF.

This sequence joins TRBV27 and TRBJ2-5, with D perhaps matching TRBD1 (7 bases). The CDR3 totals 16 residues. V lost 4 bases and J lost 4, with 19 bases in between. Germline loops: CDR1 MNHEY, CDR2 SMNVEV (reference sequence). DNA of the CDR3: TGTGCCAGCAGTTCCGGACAGGCCGAAGCGGGAGAGACCCAGTACTTC. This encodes CASSSGQAEAGETQYF.

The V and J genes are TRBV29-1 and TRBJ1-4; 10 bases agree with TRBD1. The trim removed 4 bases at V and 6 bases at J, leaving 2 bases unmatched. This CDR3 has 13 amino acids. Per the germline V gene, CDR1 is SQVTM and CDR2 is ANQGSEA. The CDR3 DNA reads TGCAGCGTTGTGGGACAGGGGTATGAAAAACTGTTTTTT. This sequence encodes CSVVGQGYEKLFF.

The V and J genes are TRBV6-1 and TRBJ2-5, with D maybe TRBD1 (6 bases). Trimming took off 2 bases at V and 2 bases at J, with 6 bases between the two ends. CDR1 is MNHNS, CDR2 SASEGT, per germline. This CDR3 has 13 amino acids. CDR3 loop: CASSERGQETQYF. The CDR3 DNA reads TGTGCCAGCAGTGAAAGGGGGCAAGAGACCCAGTACTTC.

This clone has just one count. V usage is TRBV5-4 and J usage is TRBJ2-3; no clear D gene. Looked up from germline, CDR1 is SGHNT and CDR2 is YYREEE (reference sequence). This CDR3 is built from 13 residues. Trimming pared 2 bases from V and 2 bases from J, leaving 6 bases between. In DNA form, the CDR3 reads TGTGCCAGCAGCTTAACACACACAGATACGCAGTATTTT. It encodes CASSLTHTDTQYF. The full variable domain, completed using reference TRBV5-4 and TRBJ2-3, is ETGVTQSPTHLIKTRGQQVTLRCSSQSGHNTVSWYQQALGQGPQFIFQYYREEENGRGNFPPRFSGLQFPNYSSELNVNALELDDSALYLCASSLTHTDTQYFGPGTRLTVL.

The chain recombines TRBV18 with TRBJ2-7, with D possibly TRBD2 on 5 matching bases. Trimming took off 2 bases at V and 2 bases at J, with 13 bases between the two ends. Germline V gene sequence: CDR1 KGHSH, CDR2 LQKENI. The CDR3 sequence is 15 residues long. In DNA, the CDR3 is TGTGCCAGCTCACCATTTGGAGGTACCGCCTACGAGCAGTACTTC. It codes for CASSPFGGTAYEQYF.

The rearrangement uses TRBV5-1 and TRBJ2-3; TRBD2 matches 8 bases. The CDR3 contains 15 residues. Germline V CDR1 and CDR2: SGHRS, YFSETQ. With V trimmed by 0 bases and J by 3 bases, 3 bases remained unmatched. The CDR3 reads CASSLAGGGTDTQYF. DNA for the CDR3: TGCGCCAGCAGCTTGGCCGGCGGGGGGACAGATACGCAGTATTTT.